This paragraph reports one TCR beta chain. Its antigen remains unidentified. No qualities accompany the bases; no much larger clone lies one base away. Library preparation was by the immunoSEQ multiplex PCR assay. Sequencing was run at survey resolution with two replicates of about 200 ng each, for a total of about 400 ng of DNA per sample. Rearranged TCRB sequences in genomic DNA were detected with the hsTCRB kit using multiplex PCR primers targeting V and J genes. In the first PCR, the CDR3 region was amplified for around 31 cycles with the QIAGEN Multiplex PCR Kit. Sample barcodes and Illumina adapters were added to each replicate in a roughly 8-cycle second PCR. Pooled libraries were quantified using a QuantStudio 6 and the KAPA library quantification kit. Roughly 15 pM of pooled libraries was sequenced on an Illumina MiSeq using 156-cycle single-end reads and a 15-cycle index read. On the study's bioinformatics: VDJdb annotation flagged roughly 1.8% of under 200,000 unique clonotypes as previously reported viral-epitope-specific. The immunoSEQ Data Assistant and immunoSEQ Analyzer turned the raw reads into TCRB repertoires that were normalized and annotated. Clonotype analysis used the immunarch R package version 0.6.5 and BioAnalyzer. Before richness was estimated, every repertoire was downsampled to the clone count of the smallest repertoire. Clonotypes were sorted into expanded, contracted or novel categories with Fisher's exact tests, where novel meant the clonotype had zero frequency before treatment. GLIPH2 clustered significantly changed CDR3 beta sequences using simulation_depth=1000 and kmer_min_depth=3, excluding CDR3s shorter than five residues. In its TCRdb copy, this immuneACCESS table keeps in-frame sequences only and misses some clones. Where compared with another copy, unresolved V genes explain less than half of these, and the others have no known cause. V and J calls plus clone size are reproduced from that table; the DNA served to infer D and trimming. The sample records 5,400 or so clones, 75% to 85% of which are singletons. The biggest ten clones account for roughly 17% of the sample.

The CDR3 spans 13 residues, from the cysteine through the phenylalanine. Only the CDR3 DNA stays, 39 bases, in frame from base 1. V is trimmed back by 6 bases and J by 4 bases, and the junction contains 6 bases that no gene match accounts for. CDR1 and CDR2 are drawn from the germline V gene: ENHRY, SYGVKD. The entry originates in a study of hypomethylating agent response in myelodysplastic syndrome (dated by TCRdb to the early 2020s). Concerning the study at large: Patients were treated with the hypomethylating agents azacitidine (8 of 11) or decitabine (3 of 11). The cohort included 8 or 9 male and a couple of female myelodysplastic syndrome patients. A mean patient age of about 70 +/- 6 years was recorded, and a diploid cytogenetic profile was observed most commonly. The most frequent mutation was TET2, found in 5 of 11 patients. Four or five patients did not respond, whereas six or seven responded with either complete response or hematologic improvement. Response was defined as complete response or hematologic improvement, and any patient who met neither criterion was considered a non-responder. Results and caveats for the whole study, not just this receptor: Possible recognition of novel MDS antigens by the shared GLIPH2 clusters was not confirmed, and experimental validation of that possible recognition is needed. Only 10 to 12 patients were analyzed, so the study cohort was small. Healthy control donors were not age-matched to MDS patients, which could have impacted the MDS versus healthy comparison. After treatment with a hypomethylating agent, no significant changes in richness, rarefaction diversity or clonality were seen, whether all patients were considered together or each response group separately. Novel clonotypes emerged more often in responders, while non-responders showed more contracted clonotypes after treatment.

Bulk bone marrow was analyzed without sorting T-cell subsets. TCR beta CDR3 regions were immunosequenced from bone marrow of 11 myelodysplastic syndrome patients before and after hypomethylating agent therapy. For longitudinal repertoire tracking, a baseline bone marrow plus two to three bone marrows at different post-treatment timepoints were contributed by each patient. Whole bone marrow served as the source for genomic DNA extraction, with DNA quality checked using TapeStation, NanoDrop OneC and PicoGreen assays. Sequenced here: bone marrow, sampled before or after starting hypomethylating agent treatment for myelodysplastic syndrome (not recorded which). The clonotype comes from a human donor with myelodysplastic syndrome. The chain is made from TRBV10-3 and TRBJ2-7; a stretch of 7 junction bases matches TRBD1. The nucleotide sequence reads as follows: TGTGCCATCAGGCCCGCGACAGGGTACGAGCAGTACTTC. Its protein reads: CAIRPATGYEQYF.